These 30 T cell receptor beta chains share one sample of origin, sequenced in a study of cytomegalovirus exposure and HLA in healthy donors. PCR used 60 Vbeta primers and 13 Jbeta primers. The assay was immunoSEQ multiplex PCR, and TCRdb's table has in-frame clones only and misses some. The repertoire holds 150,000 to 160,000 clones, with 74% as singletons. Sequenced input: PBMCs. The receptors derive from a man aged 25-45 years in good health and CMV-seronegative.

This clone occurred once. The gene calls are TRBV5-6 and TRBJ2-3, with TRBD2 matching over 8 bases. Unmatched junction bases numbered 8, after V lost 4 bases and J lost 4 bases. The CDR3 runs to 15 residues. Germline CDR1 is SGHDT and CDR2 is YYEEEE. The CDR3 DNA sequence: TGTGCCAGCAGCCCCGCCGGGGGGGCCGCAGATACGCAGTATTTT. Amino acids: CASSPAGGAADTQYF.

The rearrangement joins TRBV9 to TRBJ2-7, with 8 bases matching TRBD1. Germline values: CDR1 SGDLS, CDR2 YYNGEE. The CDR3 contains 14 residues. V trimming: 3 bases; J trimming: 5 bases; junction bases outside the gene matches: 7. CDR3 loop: CASSGGQGFDEQYF. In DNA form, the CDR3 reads TGTGCCAGCAGCGGCGGACAGGGATTCGACGAGCAGTACTTC.

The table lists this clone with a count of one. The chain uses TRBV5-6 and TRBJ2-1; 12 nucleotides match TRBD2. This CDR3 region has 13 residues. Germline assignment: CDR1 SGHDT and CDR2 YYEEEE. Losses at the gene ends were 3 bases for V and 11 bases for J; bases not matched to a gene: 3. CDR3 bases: TGTGCCAGCAGCTCCACTAGCGGGGGGCAGCAGTTCTTC. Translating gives CASSSTSGGQQFF.

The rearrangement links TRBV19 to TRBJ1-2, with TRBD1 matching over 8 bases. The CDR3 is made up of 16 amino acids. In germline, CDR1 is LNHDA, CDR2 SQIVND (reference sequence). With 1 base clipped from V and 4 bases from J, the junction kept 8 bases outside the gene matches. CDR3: CASSIAAAGGFYGYTF. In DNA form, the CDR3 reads TGTGCCAGTAGTATAGCGGCGGCAGGGGGCTTCTATGGCTACACCTTC.

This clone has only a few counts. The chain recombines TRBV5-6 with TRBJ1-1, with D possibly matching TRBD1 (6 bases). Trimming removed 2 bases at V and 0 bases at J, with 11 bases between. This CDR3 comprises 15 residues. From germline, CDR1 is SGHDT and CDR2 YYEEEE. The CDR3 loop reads CASSLTGIVNTEAFF. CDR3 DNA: TGTGCCAGCAGCTTAACAGGGATAGTGAACACTGAAGCTTTCTTT.

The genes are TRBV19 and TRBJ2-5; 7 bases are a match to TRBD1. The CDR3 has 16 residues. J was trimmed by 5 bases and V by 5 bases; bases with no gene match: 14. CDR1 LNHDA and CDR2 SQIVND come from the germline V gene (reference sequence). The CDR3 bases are TGTGCCAGTAGTGCCGGTGGTGAGGGGGCGCGGGAGACCCAGTACTTC. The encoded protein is CASSAGGEGARETQYF.

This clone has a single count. CDR3 loop: CASSVAGNWGSPLHF. The CDR3 bases are TGTGCCAGCAGCGTAGCCGGGAACTGGGGTTCACCCCTCCACTTT. The chain combines TRBV9 with TRBJ1-6; D ambiguous. Deletions cut 0 bases from V and 9 bases from J, with 13 bases between. The CDR3 extends over 15 amino acids. Germline CDR1 is SGDLS and CDR2 is YYNGEE. Complete variable domain (other parts from reference TRBV9 and TRBJ1-6): DSGVTQTPKHLITATGQRVTLRCSPRSGDLSVYWYQQSLDQGLQFLIQYYNGEERAKGNILERFSAQQFPDLHSELNLSSLELGDSALYFCASSVAGNWGSPLHFGNGTRLTVT.

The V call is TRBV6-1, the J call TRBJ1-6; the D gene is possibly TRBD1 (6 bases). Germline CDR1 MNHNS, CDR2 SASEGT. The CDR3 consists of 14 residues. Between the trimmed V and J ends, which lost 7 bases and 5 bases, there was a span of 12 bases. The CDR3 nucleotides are TGTGCCAGCAAACAGGGCGTTGATAATTCACCCCTCCACTTT. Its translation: CASKQGVDNSPLHF.

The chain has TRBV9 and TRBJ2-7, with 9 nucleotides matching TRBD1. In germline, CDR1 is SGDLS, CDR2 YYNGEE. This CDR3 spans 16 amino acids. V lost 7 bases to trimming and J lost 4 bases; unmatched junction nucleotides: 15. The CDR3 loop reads CASGGQGIWGRYEQYF. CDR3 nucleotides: TGTGCCAGCGGGGGACAGGGAATTTGGGGAAGGTACGAGCAGTACTTC.

CDR3 DNA sequence: TGTGCCAGTAGTACCGGGGTTTCCTATAATTCACCCCTCCACTTT. It specifies CASSTGVSYNSPLHF. The chain uses TRBV19 and TRBJ1-6, with D uncertain. V dropped 4 bases and J dropped 1 base, with 8 bases sitting between them. Germline CDR1 reads LNHDA; CDR2 reads SQIVND (reference sequence). The CDR3 has 15 amino acids.

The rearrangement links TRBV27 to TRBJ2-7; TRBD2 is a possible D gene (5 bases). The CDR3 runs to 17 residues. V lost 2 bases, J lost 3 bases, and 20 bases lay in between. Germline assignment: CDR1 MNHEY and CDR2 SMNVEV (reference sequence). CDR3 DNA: TGTGCCAGCAGTTTAGGGCGAGGAGGTCGCCCGGGCTACGAGCAGTACTTC. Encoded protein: CASSLGRGGRPGYEQYF.

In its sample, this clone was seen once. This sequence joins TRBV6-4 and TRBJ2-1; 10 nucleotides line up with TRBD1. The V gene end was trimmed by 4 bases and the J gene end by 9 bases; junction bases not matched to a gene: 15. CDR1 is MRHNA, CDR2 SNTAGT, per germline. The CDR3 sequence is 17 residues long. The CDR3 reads CASSATPGQGPAGEQFF. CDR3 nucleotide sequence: TGTGCCAGCAGTGCCACACCGGGACAGGGGCCCGCAGGTGAGCAGTTCTTC.

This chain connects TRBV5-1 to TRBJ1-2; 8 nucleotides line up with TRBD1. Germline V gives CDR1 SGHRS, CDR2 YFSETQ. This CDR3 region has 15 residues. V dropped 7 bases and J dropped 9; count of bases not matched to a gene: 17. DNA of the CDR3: TGCGCCAGCCCGAACCCTTGGGGACAGGAATTTCGCTACACCTTC. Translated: CASPNPWGQEFRYTF.

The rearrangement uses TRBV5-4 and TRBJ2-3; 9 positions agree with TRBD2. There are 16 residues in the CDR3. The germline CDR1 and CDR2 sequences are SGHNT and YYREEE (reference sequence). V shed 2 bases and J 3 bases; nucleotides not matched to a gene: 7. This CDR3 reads CASSFDGLARTDTQYF. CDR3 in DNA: TGTGCCAGCAGCTTCGACGGACTAGCGAGGACAGATACGCAGTATTTT.

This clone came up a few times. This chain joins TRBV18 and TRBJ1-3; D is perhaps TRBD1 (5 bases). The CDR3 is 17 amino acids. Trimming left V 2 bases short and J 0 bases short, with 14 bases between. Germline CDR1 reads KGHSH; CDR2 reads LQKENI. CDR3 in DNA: TGTGCCAGCTCACCAGTAACAGGTGACATCTCTGGAAACACCATATATTTT. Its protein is CASSPVTGDISGNTIYF.

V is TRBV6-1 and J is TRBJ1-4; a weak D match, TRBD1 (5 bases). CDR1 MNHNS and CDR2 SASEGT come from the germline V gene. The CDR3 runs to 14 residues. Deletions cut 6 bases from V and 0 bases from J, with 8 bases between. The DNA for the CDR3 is TGTGCCAGCAGACAGGTTACAACTAATGAAAAACTGTTTTTT. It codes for CASRQVTTNEKLFF.

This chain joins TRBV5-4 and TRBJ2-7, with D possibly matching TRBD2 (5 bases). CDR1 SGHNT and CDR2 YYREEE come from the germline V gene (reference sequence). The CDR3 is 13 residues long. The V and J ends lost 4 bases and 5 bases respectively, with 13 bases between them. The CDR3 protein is CASSIPGWDEQYF. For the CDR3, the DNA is TGTGCCAGCAGCATACCGGGGTGGGACGAGCAGTACTTC.

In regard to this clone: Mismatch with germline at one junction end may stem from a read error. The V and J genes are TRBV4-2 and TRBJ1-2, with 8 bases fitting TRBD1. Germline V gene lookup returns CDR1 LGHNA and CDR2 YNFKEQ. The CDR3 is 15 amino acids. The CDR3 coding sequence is TGTGCCAGCAGCCAAGAAACGGGGACAGGCTCTGGCTACCCCTTC. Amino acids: CASSQETGTGSGYPF.

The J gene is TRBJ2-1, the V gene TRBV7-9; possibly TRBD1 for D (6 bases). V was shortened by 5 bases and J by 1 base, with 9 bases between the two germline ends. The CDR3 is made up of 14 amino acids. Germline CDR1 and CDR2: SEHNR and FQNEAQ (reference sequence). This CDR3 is CASSPQGSYNEQFF. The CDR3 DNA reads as TGTGCCAGCAGCCCCCAGGGGTCCTACAATGAGCAGTTCTTC.

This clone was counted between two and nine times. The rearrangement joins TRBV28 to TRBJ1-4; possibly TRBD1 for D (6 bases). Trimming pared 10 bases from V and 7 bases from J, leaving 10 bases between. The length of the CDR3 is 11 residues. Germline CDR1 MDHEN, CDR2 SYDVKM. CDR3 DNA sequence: TGTGCCACACGCAGGGGTGAAAAACTGTTTTTT. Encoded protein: CATRRGEKLFF.

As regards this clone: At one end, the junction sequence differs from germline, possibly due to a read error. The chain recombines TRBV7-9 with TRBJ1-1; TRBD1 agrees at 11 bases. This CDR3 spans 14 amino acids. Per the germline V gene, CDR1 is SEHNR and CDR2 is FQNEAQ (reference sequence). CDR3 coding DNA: TGTTCCAGCAGCTTAGCGCCGGGACAGGGGGAAACTTTCTTT. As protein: CSSSLAPGQGETFF.

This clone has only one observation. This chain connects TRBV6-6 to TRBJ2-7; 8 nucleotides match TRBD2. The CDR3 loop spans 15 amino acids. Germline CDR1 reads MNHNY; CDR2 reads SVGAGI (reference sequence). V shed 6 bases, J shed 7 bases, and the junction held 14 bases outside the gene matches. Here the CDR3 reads CASSQLGGELGEQYF. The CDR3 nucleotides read TGTGCCAGCAGCCAGCTCGGGGGGGAGTTGGGAGAGCAGTACTTC.

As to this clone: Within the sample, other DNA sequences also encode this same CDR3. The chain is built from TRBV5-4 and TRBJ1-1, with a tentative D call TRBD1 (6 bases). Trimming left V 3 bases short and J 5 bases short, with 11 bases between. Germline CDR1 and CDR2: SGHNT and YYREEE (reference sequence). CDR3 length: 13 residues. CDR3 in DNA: TGTGCCAGCAGCTCACAGGGTGGGACTGAAGCTTTCTTT. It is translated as CASSSQGGTEAFF.

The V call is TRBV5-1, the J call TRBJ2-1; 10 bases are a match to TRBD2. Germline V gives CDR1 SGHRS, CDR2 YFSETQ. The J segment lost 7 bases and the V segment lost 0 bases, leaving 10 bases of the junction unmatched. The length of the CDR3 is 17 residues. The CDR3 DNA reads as TGCGCCAGCAGCTTGGATGGGGTAGCGGGGGGCCGTAATGAGCAGTTCTTC. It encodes CASSLDGVAGGRNEQFF.

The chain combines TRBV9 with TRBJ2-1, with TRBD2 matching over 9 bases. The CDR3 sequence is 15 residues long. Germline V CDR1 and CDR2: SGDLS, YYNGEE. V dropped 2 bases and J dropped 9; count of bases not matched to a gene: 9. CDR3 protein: CASSVGGGGALEQFF. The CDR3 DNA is TGTGCCAGCAGCGTTGGCGGCGGGGGGGCGCTTGAGCAGTTCTTC.

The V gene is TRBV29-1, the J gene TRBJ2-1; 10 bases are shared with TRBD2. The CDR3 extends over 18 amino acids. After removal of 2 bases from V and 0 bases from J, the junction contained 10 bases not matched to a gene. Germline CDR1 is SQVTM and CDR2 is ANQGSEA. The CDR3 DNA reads TGCAGCGTTGAAAAAGTGAGAGCGGGGGGGAACTCCTACAATGAGCAGTTCTTC. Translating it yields CSVEKVRAGGNSYNEQFF.

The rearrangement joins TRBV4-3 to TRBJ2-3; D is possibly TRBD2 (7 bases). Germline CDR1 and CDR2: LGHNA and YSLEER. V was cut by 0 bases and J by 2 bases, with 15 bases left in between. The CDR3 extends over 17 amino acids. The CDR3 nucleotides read TGCGCCAGCAGCCAAGAGGGGGACGGGGGGCACACAGATACGCAGTATTTT. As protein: CASSQEGDGGHTDTQYF.

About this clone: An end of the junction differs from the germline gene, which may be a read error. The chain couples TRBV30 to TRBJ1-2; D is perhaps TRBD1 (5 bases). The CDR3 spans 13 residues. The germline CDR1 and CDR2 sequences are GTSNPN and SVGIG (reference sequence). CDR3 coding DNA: TGTGCCTGGAGTGTACGGCGGGGGTATGGCTACCCCTTC. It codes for CAWSVRRGYGYPF.

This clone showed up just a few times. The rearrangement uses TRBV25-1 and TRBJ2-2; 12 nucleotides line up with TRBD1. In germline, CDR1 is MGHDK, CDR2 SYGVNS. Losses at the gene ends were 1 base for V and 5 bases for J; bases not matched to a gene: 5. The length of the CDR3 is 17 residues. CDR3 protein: CASSEFGTGGKTGELFF. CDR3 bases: TGTGCCAGCAGTGAATTTGGGACAGGGGGCAAGACCGGGGAGCTGTTTTTT.

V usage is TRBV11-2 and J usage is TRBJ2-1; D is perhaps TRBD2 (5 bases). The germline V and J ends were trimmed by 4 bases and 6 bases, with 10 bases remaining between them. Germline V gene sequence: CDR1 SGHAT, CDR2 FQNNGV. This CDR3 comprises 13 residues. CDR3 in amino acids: CASSSGLSNEQFF. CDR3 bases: TGTGCCAGCAGCTCCGGACTCTCCAATGAGCAGTTCTTC.